This T cell receptor beta chain was sequenced during a study of blood T cell repertoires in COVID-19. At the level of the study: Material from acute and convalescent COVID-19 was sourced from the United States, Italy and Spain. PBMCs, B-cell-depleted T cells, or T cells provided the cDNA or gDNA that made up the material.

CDR3 length equals 14 residues. Germline loops: CDR1 SQVTM, CDR2 ANQGSEA. V trimming: 7 bases; J trimming: 0 bases; junction bases outside the gene matches: 9. Under the authors' procedure: Reference gene primer amplification yielded estimated nucleated cell counts. The method was immunoSEQ multiplex PCR; TCRdb's version includes in-frame clones alone and lacks a portion of them. V and J calls and clone size are copied from that table; D and trimming were computed from the DNA. Found here are 55,000 to 70,000 clones, around 78% of them singletons; the top ten hold roughly 5.3%. This clone was detected only once.

The genes are TRBV29-1 and TRBJ2-7, with 7 bases aligning to TRBD2. The sample was peripheral blood. This receptor was identified in a human donor in a cohort sampled during active COVID-19. The CDR3 DNA sequence: TGCAGCGCCTTGGGAAGGACTAGCTCCTACGAGCAGTACTTC. Its protein is CSALGRTSSYEQYF.